The source of this T cell receptor beta chain is a study of persistence of HIV-infected CD4 T cells. The immunoSEQ assay was version 4, run in survey mode. Assay used: immunoSEQ multiplex PCR; TCRdb lists only in-frame clones, some missing. In the table there are 43,000 or so clones, roughly 90% of which are singletons. A remark on this clone: Its target is unknown.

The CDR3 runs 17 residues. Germline assignment: CDR1 MDHEN and CDR2 SYDVKM. V dropped 5 bases and J dropped 0 bases, with 16 bases sitting between them. This nonspecific control used anti-CD3/anti-CD28 bead stimulation of CD4+ T cells. Sorting of responding CD4+ T cells relied on upregulated CD40 ligand together with CD69. This TCR was recovered from an adult man with HIV who was CMV-seropositive. The source material was CD4+ T cells sorted from PBMCs after approximately 19-hour stimulation, sampled from a patient who received antiretroviral therapy. V is TRBV28 and J is TRBJ2-2, with D perhaps TRBD1 or TRBD2 (5 bases each). The CDR3 spells CASSRPFGATNTGELFF. CDR3 nucleotides: TGTGCCAGCAGTCGCCCATTCGGGGCGACGAACACCGGGGAGCTGTTTTTT.